This TCR beta chain came from a study of graft-versus-host responses after intestinal transplantation. The CDR3 consists of 15 residues. V lost 5 bases to trimming and J lost 3 bases; unmatched junction nucleotides: 6. Germline V lookup: CDR1 SGHRS, CDR2 YFSETQ. Lamina propria and intraepithelial lymphocytes were released by processing graft tissue. Assay: immunoSEQ multiplex PCR; the TCRdb copy retains only in-frame clones and omits some. The repertoire includes about 17,000 clones, 79% of them detected once, and 7.8% sits in the top ten. The sequence was obtained from a human patient who received an intestinal transplant, so some T cells may come from the graft donor. This chain connects TRBV5-1 to TRBJ2-3; TRBD2 agrees at 10 bases. This specimen was ileum tissue, taken about 430 days after intestinal transplant. The CDR3 DNA is TGCGCCAGCAGTCCTGAACTAGCGGGGACAGATACGCAGTATTTT. As protein: CASSPELAGTDTQYF.